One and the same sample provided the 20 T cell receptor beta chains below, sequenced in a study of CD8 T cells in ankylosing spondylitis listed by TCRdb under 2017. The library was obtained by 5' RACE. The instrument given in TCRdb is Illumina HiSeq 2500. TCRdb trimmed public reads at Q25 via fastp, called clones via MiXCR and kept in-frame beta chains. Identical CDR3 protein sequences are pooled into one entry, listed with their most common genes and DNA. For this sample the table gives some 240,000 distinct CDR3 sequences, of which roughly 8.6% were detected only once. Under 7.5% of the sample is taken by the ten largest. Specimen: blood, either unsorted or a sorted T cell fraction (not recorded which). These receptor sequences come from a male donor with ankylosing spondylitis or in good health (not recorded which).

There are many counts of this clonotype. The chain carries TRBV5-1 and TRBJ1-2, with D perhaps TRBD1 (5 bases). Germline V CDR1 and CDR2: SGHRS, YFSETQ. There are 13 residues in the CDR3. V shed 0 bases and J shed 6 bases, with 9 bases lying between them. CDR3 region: CASSLGQNNGYTF. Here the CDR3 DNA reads TGCGCCAGCAGCTTGGGACAGAATAATGGCTACACCTTC.

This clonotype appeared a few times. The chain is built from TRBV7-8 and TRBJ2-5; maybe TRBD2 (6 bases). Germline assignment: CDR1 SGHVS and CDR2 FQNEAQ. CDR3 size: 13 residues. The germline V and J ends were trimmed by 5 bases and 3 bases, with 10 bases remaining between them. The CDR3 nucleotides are TGTGCCAGCAGCCAGTGGGGGGAAGAGACCCAGTACTTC. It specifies CASSQWGEETQYF.

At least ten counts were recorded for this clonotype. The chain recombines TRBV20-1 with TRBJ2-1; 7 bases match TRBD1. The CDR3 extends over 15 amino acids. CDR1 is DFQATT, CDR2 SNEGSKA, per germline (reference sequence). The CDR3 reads CRLQGDPGPYNEQFF. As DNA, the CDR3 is TGCAGGCTTCAGGGGGACCCCGGTCCTTACAATGAGCAGTTCTTC.

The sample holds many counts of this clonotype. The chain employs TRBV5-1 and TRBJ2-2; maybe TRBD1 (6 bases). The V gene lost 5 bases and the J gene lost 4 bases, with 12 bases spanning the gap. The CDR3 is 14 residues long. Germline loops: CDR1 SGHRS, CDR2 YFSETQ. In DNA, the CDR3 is TGCGCCAGCAGATCACAGGGAGTCACCGGGGAGCTGTTTTTT. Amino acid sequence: CASRSQGVTGELFF.

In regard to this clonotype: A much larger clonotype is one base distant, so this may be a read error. DNA of the CDR3: TGTGCCAGCAGCATAAGCCCCTCAGCCTACGAGCAGTACTTC. Amino acids: CASSISPSAYEQYF. This chain joins TRBV9 and TRBJ2-7, with unresolved D. This CDR3 is built from 14 residues. V lost 4 bases and J 2 bases, leaving 13 bases between the germline ends. Per the germline V gene, CDR1 is SGDLS and CDR2 is YYNGEE.

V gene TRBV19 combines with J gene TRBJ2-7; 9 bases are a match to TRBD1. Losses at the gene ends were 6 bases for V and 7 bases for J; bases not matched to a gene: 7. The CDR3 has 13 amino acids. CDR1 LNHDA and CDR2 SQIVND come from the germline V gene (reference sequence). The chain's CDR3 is CASSPDRGFEQYF. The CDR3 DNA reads TGTGCCAGTAGCCCGGACAGGGGTTTTGAGCAGTACTTC.

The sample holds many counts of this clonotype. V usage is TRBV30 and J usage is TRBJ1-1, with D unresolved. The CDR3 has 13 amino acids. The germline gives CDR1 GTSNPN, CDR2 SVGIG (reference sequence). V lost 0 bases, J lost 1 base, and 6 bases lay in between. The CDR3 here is CAWSVYKNTEAFF. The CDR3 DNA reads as TGTGCCTGGAGTGTGTACAAGAACACTGAAGCTTTCTTT.

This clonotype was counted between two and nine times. CDR3 nucleotides: TGTGCCAGCAGCTTCGGGGCCGACTCCTATGGCTACACCTTC. This gives the protein CASSFGADSYGYTF. The rearrangement joins TRBV7-9 to TRBJ1-2; TRBD1 is a possible D gene (5 bases). Germline CDR1 SEHNR, CDR2 FQNEAQ (reference sequence). The CDR3 sequence is 14 residues long. Trimming cost V 3 bases and J 4 bases, with 12 bases left between them.

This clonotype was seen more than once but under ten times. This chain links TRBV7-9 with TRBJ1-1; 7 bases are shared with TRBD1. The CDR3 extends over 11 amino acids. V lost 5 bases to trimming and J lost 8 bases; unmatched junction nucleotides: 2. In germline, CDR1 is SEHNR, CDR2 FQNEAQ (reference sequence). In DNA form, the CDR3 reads TGTGCCAGCAGCCAACAGGGGGAAGCTTTCTTT. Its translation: CASSQQGEAFF.

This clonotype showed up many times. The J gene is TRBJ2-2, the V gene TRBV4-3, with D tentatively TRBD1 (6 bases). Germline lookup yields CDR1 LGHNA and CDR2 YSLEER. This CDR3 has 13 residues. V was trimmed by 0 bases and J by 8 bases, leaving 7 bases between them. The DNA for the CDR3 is TGCGCCAGCAGCCAAGAAGGGGGAGGGGAGCTGTTTTTT. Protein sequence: CASSQEGGGELFF.

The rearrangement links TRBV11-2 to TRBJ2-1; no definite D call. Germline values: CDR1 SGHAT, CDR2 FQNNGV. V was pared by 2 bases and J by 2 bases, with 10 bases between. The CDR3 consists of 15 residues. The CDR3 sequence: CASSLYRSPYNEQFF. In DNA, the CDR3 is TGTGCCAGCAGCTTATACCGGAGCCCCTACAATGAGCAGTTCTTC.

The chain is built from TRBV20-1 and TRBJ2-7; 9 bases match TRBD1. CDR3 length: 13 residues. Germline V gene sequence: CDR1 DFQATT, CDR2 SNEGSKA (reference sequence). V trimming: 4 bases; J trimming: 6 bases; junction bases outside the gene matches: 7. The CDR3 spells CSAKPGQGFEQYF. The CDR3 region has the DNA TGCAGTGCTAAACCGGGACAGGGTTTCGAGCAGTACTTC.

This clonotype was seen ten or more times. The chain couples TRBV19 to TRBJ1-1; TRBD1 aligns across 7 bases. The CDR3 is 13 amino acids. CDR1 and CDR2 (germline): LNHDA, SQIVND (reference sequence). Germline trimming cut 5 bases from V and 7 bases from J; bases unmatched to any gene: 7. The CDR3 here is CASSLNRGSEAFF. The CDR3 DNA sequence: TGTGCCAGTAGTCTCAACAGGGGAAGTGAAGCTTTCTTT.

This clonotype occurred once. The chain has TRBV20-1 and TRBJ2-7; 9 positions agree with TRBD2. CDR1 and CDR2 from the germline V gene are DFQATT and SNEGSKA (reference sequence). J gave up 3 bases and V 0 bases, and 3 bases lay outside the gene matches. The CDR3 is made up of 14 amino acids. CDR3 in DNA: TGCAGTGCTAGAGATTGGCGGGGGGGCTACGAGCAGTACTTC. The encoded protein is CSARDWRGGYEQYF.

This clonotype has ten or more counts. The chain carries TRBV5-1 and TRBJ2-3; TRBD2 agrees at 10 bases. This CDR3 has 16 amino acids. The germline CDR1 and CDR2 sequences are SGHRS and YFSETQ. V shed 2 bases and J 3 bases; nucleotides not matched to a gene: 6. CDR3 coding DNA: TGCGCCAGCAGCTTTTCTAGCGGGGGTTCAACAGATACGCAGTATTTT. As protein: CASSFSSGGSTDTQYF.

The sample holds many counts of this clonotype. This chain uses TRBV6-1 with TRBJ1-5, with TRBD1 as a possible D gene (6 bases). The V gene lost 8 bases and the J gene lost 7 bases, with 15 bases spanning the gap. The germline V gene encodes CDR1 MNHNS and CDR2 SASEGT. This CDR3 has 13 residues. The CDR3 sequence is CASGFDRKQPQHF. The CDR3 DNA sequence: TGTGCCAGCGGGTTCGACAGGAAACAGCCCCAGCATTTT.

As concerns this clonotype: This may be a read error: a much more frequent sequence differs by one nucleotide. CDR3 in DNA: TGCAGTGCGTCTAGCGTGGGATACAATGAGCAGTTCTTC. Translated, it gives CSASSVGYNEQFF. This rearrangement joins TRBV20-1 to TRBJ2-1; maybe TRBD2 (6 bases). Germline loops: CDR1 DFQATT, CDR2 SNEGSKA (reference sequence). The V gene lost 6 bases and the J gene lost 4 bases, with 13 bases spanning the gap. This CDR3 spans 13 amino acids.

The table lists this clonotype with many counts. CDR3 DNA sequence: TGCGCCAGCAGCCTCGACAGGGGCCCCTCAGATACGCAGTATTTT. Translated, it gives CASSLDRGPSDTQYF. The chain combines TRBV5-1 with TRBJ2-3, with 8 bases matching TRBD1. V was pared by 4 bases and J by 4 bases, with 8 bases of the junction left unmatched. CDR1 and CDR2 (germline): SGHRS, YFSETQ. The CDR3 totals 15 residues.

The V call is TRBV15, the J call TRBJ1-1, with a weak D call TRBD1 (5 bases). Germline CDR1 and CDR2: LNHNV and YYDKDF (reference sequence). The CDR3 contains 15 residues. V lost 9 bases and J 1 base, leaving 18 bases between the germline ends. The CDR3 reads CATRAEKRGNTEAFF. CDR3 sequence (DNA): TGTGCCACACGCGCAGAAAAAAGGGGGAACACTGAAGCTTTCTTT.

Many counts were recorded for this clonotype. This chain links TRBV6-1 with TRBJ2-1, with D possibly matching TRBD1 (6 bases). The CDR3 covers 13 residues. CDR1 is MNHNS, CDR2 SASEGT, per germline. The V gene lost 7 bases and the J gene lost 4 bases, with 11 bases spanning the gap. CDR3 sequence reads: CASTNRAYNEQFF. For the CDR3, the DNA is TGTGCCAGCACCAACAGGGCTTACAATGAGCAGTTCTTC.